This T cell receptor (beta chain) was captured in a study of T cells in Graves' hyperthyroidism and ophthalmopathy. Many counts were recorded for this clonotype. J gave up 11 bases and V 10 bases, and 14 bases lay outside the gene matches. Germline-derived CDR1 and CDR2 are ENHRY and SYGVKD. CDR3 length: 15 amino acids. Researchers amplified the TCR beta CDR3 regions from RNA transcripts. First-round RT-PCR of the TCR CDR3 relied on the HTBI primer set. TCRdb itself ran the multiplex PCR reads through MiXCR, one entry per CDR3 protein. The table records about 640,000 distinct CDR3 sequences, over 40% of them present only once. Exclusion criteria comprised uncontrolled infection, other autoimmune disease, pregnancy or lactation.

The source material was peripheral blood or thyroid tissue (not recorded which). The TCR comes from an adult man with Graves' disease, either hyperthyroidism or ophthalmopathy (not recorded which). The chain recombines TRBV10-3 with TRBJ1-6, with 10 bases matching TRBD1. Written as DNA, the CDR3 is TGTGCCACCCAAAGCTCGACAGGGGGCGAGGCACCCCTCCACTTT. The encoded protein is CATQSSTGGEAPLHF.